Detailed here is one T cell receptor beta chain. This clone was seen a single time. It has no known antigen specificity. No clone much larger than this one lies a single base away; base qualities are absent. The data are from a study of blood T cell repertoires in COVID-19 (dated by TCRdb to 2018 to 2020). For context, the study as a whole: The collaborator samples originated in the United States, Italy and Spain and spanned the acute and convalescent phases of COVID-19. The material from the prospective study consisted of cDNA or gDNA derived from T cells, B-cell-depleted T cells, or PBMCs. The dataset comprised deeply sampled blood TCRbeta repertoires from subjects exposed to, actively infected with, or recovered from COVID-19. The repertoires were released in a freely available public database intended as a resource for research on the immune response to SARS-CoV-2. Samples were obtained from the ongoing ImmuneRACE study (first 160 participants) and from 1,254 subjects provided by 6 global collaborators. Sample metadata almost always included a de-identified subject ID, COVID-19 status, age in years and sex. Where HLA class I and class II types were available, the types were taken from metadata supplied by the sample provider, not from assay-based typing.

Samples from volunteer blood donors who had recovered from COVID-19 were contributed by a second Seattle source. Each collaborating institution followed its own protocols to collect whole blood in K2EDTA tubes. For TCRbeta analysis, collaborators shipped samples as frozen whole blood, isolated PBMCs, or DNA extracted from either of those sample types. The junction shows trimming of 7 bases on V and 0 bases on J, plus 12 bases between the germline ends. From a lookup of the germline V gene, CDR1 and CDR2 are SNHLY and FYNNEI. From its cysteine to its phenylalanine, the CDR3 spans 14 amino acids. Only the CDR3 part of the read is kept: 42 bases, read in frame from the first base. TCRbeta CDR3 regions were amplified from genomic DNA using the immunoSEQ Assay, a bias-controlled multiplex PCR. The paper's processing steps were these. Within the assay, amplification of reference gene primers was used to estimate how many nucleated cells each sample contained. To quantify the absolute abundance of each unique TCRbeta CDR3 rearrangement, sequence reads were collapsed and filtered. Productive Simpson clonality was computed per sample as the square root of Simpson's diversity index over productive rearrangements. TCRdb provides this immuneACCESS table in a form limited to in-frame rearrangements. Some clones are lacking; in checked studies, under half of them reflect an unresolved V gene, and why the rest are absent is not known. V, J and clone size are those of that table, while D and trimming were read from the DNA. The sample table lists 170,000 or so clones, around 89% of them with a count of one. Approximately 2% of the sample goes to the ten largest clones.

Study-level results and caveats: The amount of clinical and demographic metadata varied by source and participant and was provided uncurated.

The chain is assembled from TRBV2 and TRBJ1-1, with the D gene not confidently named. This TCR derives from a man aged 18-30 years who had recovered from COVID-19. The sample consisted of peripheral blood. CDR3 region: CASIGGPMNTEAFF. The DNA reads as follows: TGTGCCAGCATAGGCGGGCCCATGAACACTGAAGCTTTCTTT.